These 14 T cell receptor beta chains came from one sample sequenced in a study of cytomegalovirus exposure and HLA in healthy donors. Researchers ran the PCR with 60 Vbeta and 13 Jbeta primers. The data were produced by immunoSEQ multiplex PCR, yet TCRdb's version contains in-frame clones alone and is incomplete. The sample consists of 150,000 to 200,000 clones, around nine tenths of them appearing once. Sequencing was done on a sample of PBMCs. These receptors were collected from a woman between 18 and 29 years old in good health and CMV-seronegative.

This rearrangement joins TRBV10-3 to TRBJ1-2; TRBD1 matches at 8 bases. The ends lost 9 bases at V and 7 bases at J; junction bases unmatched: 10. Germline CDR1 is ENHRY and CDR2 is SYGVKD. This CDR3 has 13 residues. CDR3 residues: CAIAGQGFAGYTF. In DNA form, the CDR3 reads TGTGCCATTGCTGGACAGGGCTTCGCTGGCTACACCTTC.

The chain combines TRBV18 with TRBJ1-5, with D tentatively TRBD1 (6 bases). The length of the CDR3 is 12 residues. The V end lost 3 bases, the J end lost 10 bases, and 10 bases lay between the germline ends. The germline gives CDR1 KGHSH, CDR2 LQKENI. As DNA, the CDR3 is TGTGCCAGCTCACCGGACAGAGAACCCCAGCATTTT. Protein sequence: CASSPDREPQHF.

The J gene is TRBJ1-4, the V gene TRBV14; D unresolved. With 1 base removed from V and 6 bases from J, the gap between germline ends came to 21 bases. The CDR3 is 18 residues long. CDR1 is SGHDN, CDR2 FVKESK, per germline. The CDR3 sequence is CASSQGGSGPELDEKLFF. CDR3 nucleotides: TGTGCCAGCAGCCAAGGTGGTTCCGGTCCCGAATTGGATGAAAAACTGTTTTTT.

This clone was counted a single time. The chain uses TRBV10-1 and TRBJ2-1, with 8 bases that match TRBD2. The germline CDR1 and CDR2 sequences are WNHNN and SYGVQD (reference sequence). The CDR3 consists of 14 residues. V gave up 2 bases and J gave up 9 bases; unmatched junction bases: 6. CDR3 coding DNA: TGCGCCAGCAGTGAGGCGGGGGGTCTACCTGAGCAGTTCTTC. Residues: CASSEAGGLPEQFF.

The genes are TRBV28 and TRBJ1-1; 10 positions match TRBD1. This CDR3 region has 16 residues. V shed 3 bases and J 10 bases; nucleotides not matched to a gene: 14. The germline gives CDR1 MDHEN, CDR2 SYDVKM. Here the CDR3 reads CASSFRGQGSIDGAFF. CDR3 sequence (DNA): TGTGCCAGCAGTTTCCGGGGACAGGGGAGTATCGACGGAGCTTTCTTT.

The gene calls are TRBV19 and TRBJ2-2; 10 nucleotides align to TRBD2. From germline, CDR1 is LNHDA and CDR2 SQIVND (reference sequence). The CDR3 contains 17 residues. With 5 bases clipped from V and 7 bases from J, the junction kept 13 bases outside the gene matches. The CDR3 DNA reads TGTGCCAGTAGTGTGGTTGAAGGGACTAGCGATAGCGGGGAGCTGTTTTTT. This codes for CASSVVEGTSDSGELFF.

V and J are TRBV6-4 and TRBJ2-2; 7 nucleotides agree with TRBD1. V lost 7 bases and J lost 0; bases outside the gene matches: 2. The germline V gene has CDR1 MRHNA and CDR2 SNTAGT. CDR3 length: 14 residues. CDR3 DNA: TGTGCCAGCAAGGGACAGACGAACACCGGGGAGCTGTTTTTT. Its protein is CASKGQTNTGELFF.

This chain links TRBV18 with TRBJ2-7, with D possibly being TRBD1 (5 bases). CDR3 length: 15 amino acids. V gave up 4 bases and J gave up 0 bases, with 13 bases separating them. Germline CDR1 reads KGHSH; CDR2 reads LQKENI. CDR3 coding DNA: TGTGCCAGCTCACAGGCATCAGGGCGCTCCTACGAGCAGTACTTC. This translates into CASSQASGRSYEQYF.

The V call is TRBV10-2, the J call TRBJ2-7; TRBD1 aligns across 8 bases. This CDR3 contains 12 residues. J was trimmed by 3 bases and V by 7 bases; bases with no gene match: 2. Germline V gene data show CDR1 as WSHSY and CDR2 as SAAADI. The CDR3: CASTGTGYEQYF. The CDR3 DNA reads as TGCGCCAGCACCGGGACAGGCTACGAGCAGTACTTC.

This rearrangement joins TRBV27 to TRBJ2-7; 11 bases match TRBD2. CDR3 length: 15 amino acids. V lost 6 bases, J lost 5 bases, and 9 bases stayed unmatched. CDR1 is MNHEY, CDR2 SMNVEV, per germline (reference sequence). CDR3 amino acids: CASRITSGGSNEQYF. The CDR3 nucleotides read TGTGCCAGCAGAATTACTAGCGGGGGATCTAACGAGCAGTACTTC.

The rearrangement links TRBV5-1 to TRBJ1-5; possibly TRBD1 for D (5 bases). The CDR3 covers 17 residues. V lost 6 bases and J lost 1, with 20 bases in between. The germline V gene has CDR1 SGHRS and CDR2 YFSETQ. The DNA for the CDR3 is TGCGCCAGCACCCTCTCCCAACAGGAAAAGAGCAATCAGCCCCAGCATTTT. It is translated as CASTLSQQEKSNQPQHF.

This chain connects TRBV5-6 to TRBJ2-1; no definite D call. This CDR3 contains 12 residues. The germline V and J ends were trimmed by 4 bases and 7 bases, with 9 bases remaining between them. Germline V gene sequence: CDR1 SGHDT, CDR2 YYEEEE. The CDR3, as DNA: TGTGCCAGCAGCCTCTCGGTAAATGAGCAGTTCTTC. Translation: CASSLSVNEQFF.

The chain combines TRBV2 with TRBJ1-2; D gene ambiguous. This CDR3 is built from 12 residues. V dropped 1 base and J dropped 8 bases, with 8 bases sitting between them. The germline gives CDR1 SNHLY, CDR2 FYNNEI. CDR3 nucleotide sequence: TGTGCCAGCAGTGAAGGACAAGGCGGCTACACCTTC. This sequence encodes CASSEGQGGYTF.

The CDR3 here is CASSREGQGGLLTQYF. Written as DNA, the CDR3 is TGTGCCAGCAGCCGGGAGGGACAGGGAGGCCTTTTAACCCAGTACTTC. This chain connects TRBV5-4 to TRBJ2-5, with D maybe TRBD1 (9 bases). CDR3 length equals 16 residues. Deletions cut 4 bases from V and 8 bases from J, with 24 bases between. Germline CDR1 SGHNT, CDR2 YYREEE (reference sequence).